Included here is one T cell receptor (beta chain) sequence, with context. These data come from a study of cytomegalovirus exposure and HLA in healthy donors. This CDR3 has 17 amino acids. Looked up from germline, CDR1 is SQVTM and CDR2 is ANQGSEA. V lost 0 bases and J lost 4; bases outside the gene matches: 9. PCR involved 60 Vbeta and 13 Jbeta primers. Produced via immunoSEQ multiplex PCR; TCRdb's table is partial and in-frame only. Here the sample spans 150,000 to 160,000 clones, 82% being singletons. Sequencing used PBMCs. The sequence was collected from a woman between 50 and 59 years old in good health and CMV-seropositive. V and J are TRBV29-1 and TRBJ2-2; TRBD1 matches at 9 bases. The CDR3 DNA is TGCAGCGTTGAAGATCAAGAGGGACAGGGCCTCACCGGGGAGCTGTTTTTT. It is translated as CSVEDQEGQGLTGELFF.